These 2 T cell receptor beta chains share one sample of origin, sequenced in a study of blood T cells in healthy people across ages. A second PCR, run for 7 to 11 cycles, used a sample-barcoded 5' primer plus a J-beta primer mix. In TCRdb, the 5' RACE reads were re-called with MiXCR into one record per CDR3 protein. This table holds 1.5 million or so distinct CDR3 sequences, about 43% found once. The specimen sequenced was blood. The receptor set was obtained from a woman aged 18-30 years in good health.

The V gene is TRBV12-3 or TRBV12-4, the J gene TRBJ2-3; perhaps D is TRBD1 or TRBD2 (6 bases each). The CDR3 spans 16 residues. Trimming cost V 1 base and J 1 base, with 12 bases left between them. CDR3 sequence: CASSLEGGRRTDTQYF. The CDR3 DNA reads TGTGCCAGCAGTTTAGAAGGGGGGCGACGCACAGATACGCAGTATTTT.

This chain uses TRBV6-4 with TRBJ2-1, with 12 bases lining up with TRBD2. The CDR3 is 17 residues long. Germline V lookup: CDR1 MRHNA, CDR2 SNTAGT. The ends lost 10 bases at V and 7 bases at J; junction bases unmatched: 17. The CDR3 protein is CATGRGLAGSSRNEQFF. The CDR3, as DNA: TGTGCCACCGGAAGAGGACTAGCGGGATCCAGTAGGAATGAGCAGTTCTTC.